This passage covers 12 T cell receptor beta chains from one sample sequenced in a study of shared clonotypes between healthy human individuals. The assay was immunoSEQ multiplex PCR, and TCRdb's table has in-frame clones only and misses some. The table has approximately 1.5 million clones, under 99% seen once. Material for sequencing was naive CD4+ T cells sorted from blood. Subset of the sample: CD45RA+ positively selected. Receptor source: a man younger than 40 in good health.

The chain employs TRBV18 and TRBJ1-1; no clear D gene. The germline V and J ends were trimmed by 0 bases and 0 bases, with 11 bases remaining between them. In germline, CDR1 is KGHSH, CDR2 LQKENI. The CDR3 spans 16 residues. CDR3 in amino acids: CASSPPIRVLNTEAFF. The CDR3 nucleotides read TGTGCCAGCTCACCACCGATTCGGGTTTTGAACACTGAAGCTTTCTTT.

J is TRBJ2-1 and V is TRBV9; D is possibly TRBD2 (6 bases). The CDR3 sequence is 21 residues long. CDR1 SGDLS and CDR2 YYNGEE come from the germline V gene. V shed 0 bases and J shed 5 bases, with 30 bases lying between them. The CDR3 coding sequence is TGTGCCAGCAGCGTAGGCGTAGTCGATCTTTGGAGGGAGGTCCCCGACAATGAGCAGTTCTTC. Translating it yields CASSVGVVDLWREVPDNEQFF.

This sequence joins TRBV20-1 and TRBJ2-1; no reliable D call. Germline values: CDR1 DFQATT, CDR2 SNEGSKA (reference sequence). The CDR3 spans 11 residues. V dropped 1 base and J dropped 10 bases, with 8 bases sitting between them. The DNA of the CDR3 is TGCAGTGCTAGAGTTCCACCCGAGCAGTTCTTC. Translation gives CSARVPPEQFF.

Only one count was recorded for this clone. The chain has TRBV4-1 and TRBJ2-4; D is uncertain. Per the germline V gene, CDR1 is MGHRA and CDR2 is YSYEKL. V shed 4 bases and J shed 4 bases, with 14 bases lying between them. The length of the CDR3 is 15 residues. CDR3 protein: CASSRLSEVKNIQYF. DNA for the CDR3: TGCGCCAGCAGCCGTTTATCCGAAGTTAAAAACATTCAGTACTTC.

The chain combines TRBV15 with TRBJ2-1, with D unresolved. The length of the CDR3 is 12 residues. From germline, CDR1 is LNHNV and CDR2 YYDKDF (reference sequence). V gave up 3 bases and J gave up 4 bases, with 4 bases separating them. The CDR3 sequence is CATSRRYNEQFF. The CDR3 region has the DNA TGTGCCACCAGCAGGAGATACAATGAGCAGTTCTTC.

The gene calls are TRBV2 and TRBJ1-5, with a weak D call TRBD1 (6 bases). V gave up 2 bases and J gave up 7 bases, with 12 bases separating them. There are 14 residues in the CDR3. Germline V lookup: CDR1 SNHLY, CDR2 FYNNEI. This CDR3 is CASSERGARQPQHF. As DNA, the CDR3 is TGTGCCAGCAGTGAAAGGGGGGCACGCCAGCCCCAGCATTTT.

The chain has TRBV28 and TRBJ2-1; a weak D match, TRBD2 (6 bases). Trimming removed 6 bases from V and 9 bases from J, with 21 bases in between. CDR1 is MDHEN and CDR2 is SYDVKM in the germline V gene. The CDR3 is made up of 15 amino acids. Written as DNA, the CDR3 is TGTGCCAGCAGGCGAAGACTAGGAGGGGCGGGTGAGCAGTTCTTC. This sequence encodes CASRRRLGGAGEQFF.

V is TRBV5-4 and J is TRBJ2-3; TRBD1 agrees at 8 bases. This CDR3 contains 15 residues. V shed 5 bases and J 2 bases; nucleotides not matched to a gene: 7. In germline, CDR1 is SGHNT, CDR2 YYREEE (reference sequence). The CDR3 DNA reads as TGTGCCAGCAGTAAGACAGGGGTACTCACAGATACGCAGTATTTT. This sequence encodes CASSKTGVLTDTQYF. Drawing the rest from reference TRBV5-4 and TRBJ2-3, the complete variable domain is ETGVTQSPTHLIKTRGQQVTLRCSSQSGHNTVSWYQQALGQGPQFIFQYYREEENGRGNFPPRFSGLQFPNYSSELNVNALELDDSALYLCASSKTGVLTDTQYFGPGTRLTVL.

V is TRBV7-2 and J is TRBJ2-7; 7 nucleotides agree with TRBD2. V gave up 0 bases and J gave up 2 bases; unmatched junction bases: 7. In germline, CDR1 is SGHTA, CDR2 FQGNSA. CDR3 size: 16 residues. In nucleotides, the CDR3 is TGTGCCAGCAGCTTAGCGGGGGGGGGATCCGCCTACGAGCAGTACTTC. Encoded protein: CASSLAGGGSAYEQYF. Complete variable domain (other parts from reference TRBV7-2 and TRBJ2-7): GAGVSQSPSNKVTEKGKDVELRCDPISGHTALYWYRQSLGQGLEFLIYFQGNSAPDKSGLPSDRFSAERTGGSVSTLTIQRTQQEDSAVYLCASSLAGGGSAYEQYFGPGTRLTVT.

The V call is TRBV30, the J call TRBJ1-1, with a possible D match to TRBD1 (6 bases). Between the trimmed V and J ends, which lost 3 bases and 0 bases, there was a span of 8 bases. Per the germline V gene, CDR1 is GTSNPN and CDR2 is SVGIG (reference sequence). The CDR3 has 13 amino acids. CDR3 bases: TGTGCCTGGAGGGACAGTATGAACACTGAAGCTTTCTTT. This gives the protein CAWRDSMNTEAFF.

The genes are TRBV7-9 and TRBJ2-7, with 8 bases fitting TRBD1. Trimming at V came to 5 bases and at J to 0 bases, leaving 9 bases not matched to a gene. Germline loops: CDR1 SEHNR, CDR2 FQNEAQ (reference sequence). The CDR3 has 16 amino acids. The CDR3 DNA reads as TGTGCCAGCAGCACGGCCCGGGACAGGAGCTCCTACGAGCAGTACTTC. Translated: CASSTARDRSSYEQYF.

This rearrangement joins TRBV7-6 to TRBJ2-2; D is undetermined. From germline, CDR1 is SGHVS and CDR2 FNYEAQ. The CDR3 runs 14 residues. V dropped 2 bases and J dropped 6 bases, with 10 bases sitting between them. The CDR3 bases are TGTGCCAGCAGCTTAAAAGGGTTTGCCGGGGAGCTGTTTTTT. It specifies CASSLKGFAGELFF.